The T cell receptor (beta chain) described here comes from a study of blood T cells in healthy people across ages. General study findings and limits: In older individuals, TCR beta diversity per million T cells was lower, falling roughly linearly with age.

The use of a sample-barcoded 5' primer and a J-beta primer mix characterized a second PCR of about 6 to 11 cycles. TCRdb reanalysed the 5' RACE reads using MiXCR and keeps one entry per CDR3 protein. The table records approximately 1,100,000 distinct CDR3 sequences, 35% to 55% of them present only once. Note on this clonotype: The antigen remains unidentified.

Sequenced material: blood. This receptor was obtained from a woman aged 60 to 75 in good health.

CDR3 loop: CASSEARVIGELFF. The CDR3 DNA sequence: TGTGCCAGCAGTGAAGCAAGGGTGATCGGGGAGCTGTTTTTT. The chain has TRBV2 and TRBJ2-2, with D unclear. The CDR3 length is 14 residues. The V end lost 0 bases, the J end lost 7 bases, and 9 bases lay between the germline ends. Looked up from germline, CDR1 is SNHLY and CDR2 is FYNNEI.